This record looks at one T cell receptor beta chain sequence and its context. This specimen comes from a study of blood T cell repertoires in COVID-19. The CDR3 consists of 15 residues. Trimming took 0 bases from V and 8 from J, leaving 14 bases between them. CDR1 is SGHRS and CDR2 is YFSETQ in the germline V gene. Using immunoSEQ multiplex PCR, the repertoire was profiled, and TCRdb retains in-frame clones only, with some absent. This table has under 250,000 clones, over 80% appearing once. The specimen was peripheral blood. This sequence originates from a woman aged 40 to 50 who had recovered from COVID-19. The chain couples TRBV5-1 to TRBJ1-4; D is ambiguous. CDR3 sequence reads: CASSLGEVRNEKLFF. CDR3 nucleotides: TGCGCCAGCAGCTTGGGAGAGGTCCGTAACGAAAAACTGTTTTTT.